This record covers a single TCR beta chain. Germline V gene sequence: CDR1 SEHNR, CDR2 FQNEAQ (reference sequence). J lost 5 bases, V lost 3 bases, and 6 bases had no gene match. CDR3 length equals 14 residues. The protocol was immunoSEQ multiplex PCR, while the TCRdb copy is restricted to in-frame clones and leaves out a portion. The sample lists over 150,000 clones, 89% occurring once. This sample is drawn from a study of blood T cell repertoires in COVID-19. The clonotype originates from a young man who had recovered from COVID-19. Input material: peripheral blood. The chain combines TRBV7-9 with TRBJ2-5, with TRBD1 matching 7 bases. The CDR3 loop is CASSFSQGIETQYF. CDR3 coding DNA: TGTGCCAGCAGCTTTTCACAGGGGATTGAGACCCAGTACTTC.